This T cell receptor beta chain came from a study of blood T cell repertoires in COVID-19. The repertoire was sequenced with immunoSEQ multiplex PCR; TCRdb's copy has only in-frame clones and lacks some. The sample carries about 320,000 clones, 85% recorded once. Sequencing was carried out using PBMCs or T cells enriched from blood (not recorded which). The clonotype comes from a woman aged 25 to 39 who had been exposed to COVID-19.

In DNA, the CDR3 is TGCGCCAGCTCGAGGGGGCCTTACGAGCAGTACTTC. Translating gives CASSRGPYEQYF. This chain links TRBV10-2 with TRBJ2-7, with 7 bases identical to TRBD1. V lost 8 bases and J lost 4; bases outside the gene matches: 5. The germline V gene encodes CDR1 WSHSY and CDR2 SAAADI. The CDR3 consists of 12 residues.